The T cell receptor (beta chain) described here comes from a study of T cells in Graves' hyperthyroidism and ophthalmopathy. It was RNA transcripts that yielded the amplified TCR beta CDR3 regions. TCR CDR3 regions were first amplified by RT-PCR with HTBI primers. TCRdb re-derived calls from the multiplex PCR reads in MiXCR, one entry per CDR3 protein. The sample holds 450,000 to 650,000 distinct CDR3 sequences, 14% seen once. There are many counts of this clonotype. Trimming took off 3 bases at V and 5 bases at J, with 12 bases between the two ends. The CDR3 has 14 residues. Germline V gene lookup returns CDR1 KGHDR and CDR2 SFDVKD.

This sequence was found in a woman between 18 and 30 years old with Graves' ophthalmopathy. Material for sequencing was blood. J is TRBJ2-5 and V is TRBV24-1, with a tentative D call TRBD1 (5 bases). The CDR3: CATSDGASLETQYF. The CDR3 DNA follows: TGTGCCACCAGTGATGGGGCCTCACTGGAGACCCAGTACTTC.